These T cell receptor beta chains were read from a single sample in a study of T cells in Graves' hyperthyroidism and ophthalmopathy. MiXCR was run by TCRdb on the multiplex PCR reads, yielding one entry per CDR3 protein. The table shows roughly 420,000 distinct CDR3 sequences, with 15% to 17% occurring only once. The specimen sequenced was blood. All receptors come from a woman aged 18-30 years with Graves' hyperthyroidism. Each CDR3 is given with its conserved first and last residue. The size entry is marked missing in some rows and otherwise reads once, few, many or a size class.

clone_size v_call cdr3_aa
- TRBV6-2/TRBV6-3 CASAVEIVRWMTEAFF
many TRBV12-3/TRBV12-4 CASSPFGSGASYNEQFF
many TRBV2 CASSLVTVQETQYF
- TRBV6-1 CASSSGEWSQPQHF
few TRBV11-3 CASSLAGGPGGEQFF
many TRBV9 CASRRTGGTDTQYF
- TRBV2 CASSVGGCETQFF
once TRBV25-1 CATRRGTDSPLHF
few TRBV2 CASKDGNEQYF
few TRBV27 CASSITGGLSSPLHF
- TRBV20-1 CSASRTEDYGYTF
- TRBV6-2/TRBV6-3 CASRIGTFSGNTIYF
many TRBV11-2 CASSSLHGLAGGMKNTGELFF
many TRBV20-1 CSAARGLGTQYF
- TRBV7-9 CASTSDGANEKLFF
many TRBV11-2 CASSVGAGLINQPQHF
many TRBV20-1 CSARDASGGGNEQFF
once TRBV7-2 CASSLGTGLDEQFF
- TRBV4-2 CASSQSSGRAFSEQFF
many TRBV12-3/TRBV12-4 CASSLSRASGGTGELFF
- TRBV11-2 CAGSLRIINWNAEAFF
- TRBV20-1 CSSGGAETQYF
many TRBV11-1 CASSLSRGRTYEQYF
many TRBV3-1 CASSQDRVERSGELFF
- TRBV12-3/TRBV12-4 CASSGRGRNSPLHF
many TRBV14 CASSQTVTLGPEAFF
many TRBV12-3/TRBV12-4 CASSFNRVLDTQYF
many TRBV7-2 CASSPGTAPYGYTF
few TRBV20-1 CSASPVRGSHQYEQYF
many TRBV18 CASSPRDETQYF
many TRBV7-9 CASGQGTDTQYF
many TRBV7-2 CASSLQGSETQYF
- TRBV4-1 CASSQVVGGEKLFF
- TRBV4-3 CASSQDNPSSGYGYTF
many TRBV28 CASSLSTTYEQYF
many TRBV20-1 CSLGTGGQQPQHF
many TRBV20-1 CSATPVDLELFF
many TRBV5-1 CASSPPQGMETQYF
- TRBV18 CASSPRLPSGNTIYF
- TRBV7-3 CASSKRASPDNEQFF
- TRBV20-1 CSARDLAAGGSNEQFF
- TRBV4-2 CASSPNVQGIYGYTF
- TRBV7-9 CASSAGTGGGNEKLFF
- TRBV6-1 CASSELGATDSYNEQFF
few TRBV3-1 CASSQDMGGSGYGYTF
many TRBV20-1 CSASGSGAYEQYF
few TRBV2 CASSVEIPYF
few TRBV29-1 CSVVLAGGPYGYEQYF
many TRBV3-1 CASSQADRGRNTEAFF
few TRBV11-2 CASSQDKGGRQRADTQYF
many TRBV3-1 CASSQDVGSGAEAFF
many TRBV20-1 CSLLDTSGTDTQYF
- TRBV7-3 CASSLRGQGDTQYF
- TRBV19 CASSIDVSLRNEQFF
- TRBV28 CASSFLRRAYEQYF
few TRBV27 CASSLGKTVYNEQFF
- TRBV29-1 CTTWGDNGYTF